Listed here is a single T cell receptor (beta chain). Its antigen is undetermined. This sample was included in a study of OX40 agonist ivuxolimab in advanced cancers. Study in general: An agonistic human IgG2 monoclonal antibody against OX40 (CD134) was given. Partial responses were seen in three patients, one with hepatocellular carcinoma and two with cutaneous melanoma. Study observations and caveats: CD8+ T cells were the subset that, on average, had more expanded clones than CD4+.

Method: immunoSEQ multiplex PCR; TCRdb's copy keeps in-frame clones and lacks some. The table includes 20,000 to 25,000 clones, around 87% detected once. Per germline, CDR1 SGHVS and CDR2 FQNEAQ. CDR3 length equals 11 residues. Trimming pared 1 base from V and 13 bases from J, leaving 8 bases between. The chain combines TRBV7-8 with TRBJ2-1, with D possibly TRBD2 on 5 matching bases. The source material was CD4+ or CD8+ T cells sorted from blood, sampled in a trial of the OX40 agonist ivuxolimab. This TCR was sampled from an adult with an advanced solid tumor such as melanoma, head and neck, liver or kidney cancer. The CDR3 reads CASSLGRDQFF. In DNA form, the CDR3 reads TGTGCCAGCAGCTTAGGCCGGGATCAGTTCTTC.